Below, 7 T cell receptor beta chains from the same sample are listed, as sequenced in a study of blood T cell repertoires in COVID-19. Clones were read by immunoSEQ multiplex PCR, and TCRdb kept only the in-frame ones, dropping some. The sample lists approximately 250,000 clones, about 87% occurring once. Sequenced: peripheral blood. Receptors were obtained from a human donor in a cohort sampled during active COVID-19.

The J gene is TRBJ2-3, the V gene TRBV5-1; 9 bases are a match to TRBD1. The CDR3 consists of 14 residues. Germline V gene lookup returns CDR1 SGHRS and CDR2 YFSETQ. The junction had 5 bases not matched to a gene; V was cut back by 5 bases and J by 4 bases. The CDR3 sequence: CASSYRGPSDTQYF. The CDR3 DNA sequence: TGCGCCAGCAGTTACAGGGGGCCGTCAGATACGCAGTATTTT. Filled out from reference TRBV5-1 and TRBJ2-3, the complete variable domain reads KAGVTQTPRYLIKTRGQQVTLSCSPISGHRSVSWYQQTPGQGLQFLFEYFSETQRNKGNFPGRFSGRQFSNSRSEMNVSTLELGDSALYLCASSYRGPSDTQYFGPGTRLTVL.

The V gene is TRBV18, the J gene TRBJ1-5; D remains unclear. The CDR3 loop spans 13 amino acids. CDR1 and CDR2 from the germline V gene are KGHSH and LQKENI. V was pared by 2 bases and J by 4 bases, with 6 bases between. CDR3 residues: CASSPFSNQPQHF. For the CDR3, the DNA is TGTGCCAGCTCACCATTCTCGAATCAGCCCCAGCATTTT.

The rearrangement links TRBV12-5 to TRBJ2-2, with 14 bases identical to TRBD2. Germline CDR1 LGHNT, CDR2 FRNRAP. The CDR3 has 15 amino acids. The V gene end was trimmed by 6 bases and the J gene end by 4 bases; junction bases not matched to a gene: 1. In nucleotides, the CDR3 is TGTGCTAGTGGGGGACTAGCGGGAGCCACCGGGGAGCTGTTTTTT. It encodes CASGGLAGATGELFF.

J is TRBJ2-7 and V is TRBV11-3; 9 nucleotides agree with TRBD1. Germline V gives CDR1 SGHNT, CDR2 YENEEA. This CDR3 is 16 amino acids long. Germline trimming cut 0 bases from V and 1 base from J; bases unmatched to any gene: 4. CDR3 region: CASSLDRGQGSYEQYF. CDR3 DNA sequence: TGTGCCAGCAGCTTAGATCGGGGACAGGGATCCTACGAGCAGTACTTC.

The DNA of the CDR3 is TGTGCCAGCAGCCAATCATTCGGCGGGGGGGCCGGAGATACGCAGTATTTT. Translation: CASSQSFGGGAGDTQYF. The V and J genes are TRBV3-1 (or the pseudogene TRBV3-2) and TRBJ2-3, with 9 positions matching TRBD2. The length of the CDR3 is 17 residues. The V gene end was trimmed by 2 bases and the J gene end by 5 bases; junction bases not matched to a gene: 11. Germline V gene sequence: CDR1 LGHDT, CDR2 YNNKEL (reference sequence).

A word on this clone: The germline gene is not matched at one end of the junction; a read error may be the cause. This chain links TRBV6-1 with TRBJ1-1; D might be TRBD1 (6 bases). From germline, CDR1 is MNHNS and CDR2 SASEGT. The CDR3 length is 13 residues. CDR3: CASSEDPGEEAFF. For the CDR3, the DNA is TGTGCCAGCAGCGAAGACCCAGGGGAAGAAGCTTTCTTT.

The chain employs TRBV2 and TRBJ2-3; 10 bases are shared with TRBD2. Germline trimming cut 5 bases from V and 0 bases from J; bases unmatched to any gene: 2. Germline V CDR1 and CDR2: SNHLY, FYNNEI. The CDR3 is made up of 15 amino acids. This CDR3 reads CASSLTSGSTDTQYF. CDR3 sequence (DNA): TGTGCCAGCAGTCTGACTAGCGGGAGCACAGATACGCAGTATTTT.